This record covers a single TCR beta chain. Repertoires were generated with immunoSEQ multiplex PCR, while TCRdb's copy carries only in-frame clones and drops some. This sample contains approximately 190,000 clones. These data come from a study of control samples from healthy donors and cancer patients. Sequencing was done on a sample of blood. The clonotype originates from a woman under 40 in good health.

CDR3 in DNA: TGTGCCAGCAGTGGTAAGGGGGCGTACACAGATACGCAGTATTTT. Protein sequence: CASSGKGAYTDTQYF. The rearrangement joins TRBV5-8 to TRBJ2-3; TRBD1 matches 7 bases. Germline assignment: CDR1 SGHTS and CDR2 YDEGEE. The length of the CDR3 is 15 residues. The V and J ends lost 5 bases and 2 bases, in that order; junction bases with no gene match: 8.